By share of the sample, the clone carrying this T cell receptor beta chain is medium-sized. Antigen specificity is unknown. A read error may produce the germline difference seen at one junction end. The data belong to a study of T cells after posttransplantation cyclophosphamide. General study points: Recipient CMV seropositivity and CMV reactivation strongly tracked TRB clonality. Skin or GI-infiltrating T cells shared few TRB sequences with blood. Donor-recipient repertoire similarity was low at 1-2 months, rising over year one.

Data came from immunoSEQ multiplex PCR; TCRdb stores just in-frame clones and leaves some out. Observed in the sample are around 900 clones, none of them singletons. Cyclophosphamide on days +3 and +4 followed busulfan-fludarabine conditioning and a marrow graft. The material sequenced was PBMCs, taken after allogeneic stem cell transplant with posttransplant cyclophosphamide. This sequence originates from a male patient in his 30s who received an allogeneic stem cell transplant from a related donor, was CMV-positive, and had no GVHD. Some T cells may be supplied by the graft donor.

CDR3 sequence: CASRLRLNTEAFF. The CDR3 DNA sequence: TGCGCCAGCCGCTTAAGGCTGAACACTGAAGCTTTCTTT. The chain has TRBV5-1 and TRBJ1-1; D gene unclear. CDR3 size: 13 residues. From germline, CDR1 is SGHRS and CDR2 YFSETQ.